Below are 2 T cell receptor beta chains sequenced from a single sample in a study. TCRdb processed the RT-PCR reads anew with MiXCR; each CDR3 protein has one entry. The sample carries around 700,000 distinct CDR3 sequences, approximately 15% recorded once. Source material: memory CD4+ T cells from blood. All receptors come from a female donor in good health, serving as a healthy control.

This clonotype was seen only a few times. V is TRBV29-1 and J is TRBJ2-6, with TRBD1 identical over 7 bases. The trim removed 4 bases at V and 1 base at J, leaving 1 base unmatched. CDR1 and CDR2 from the germline V gene are SQVTM and ANQGSEA. The CDR3 covers 14 residues. The CDR3 DNA reads TGCAGCGTTGGACAGGGTTCTGGGGCCAACGTCCTGACTTTC. Its protein product is CSVGQGSGANVLTF. Looking up the rest from reference TRBV29-1 and TRBJ2-6 gives the full variable domain: SAVISQKPSRDICQRGTSLTIQCQVDSQVTMMFWYRQQPGQSLTLIATANQGSEATYESGFVIDKFPISRPNLTFSTLTVSNMSPEDSSIYLCSVGQGSGANVLTFGAGSRLTVL.

The chain has TRBV5-5 and TRBJ1-2; D possibly corresponds to TRBD1 (6 bases). Per the germline V gene, CDR1 is SGHKS and CDR2 is YYEKEE (reference sequence). Trimming took off 4 bases at V and 4 bases at J, with 17 bases between the two ends. The CDR3 has 15 residues. CDR3 in amino acids: CASSPQGGSSYGYTF. CDR3 in DNA: TGTGCCAGCAGCCCCCAAGGGGGGAGCTCCTATGGCTACACCTTC.